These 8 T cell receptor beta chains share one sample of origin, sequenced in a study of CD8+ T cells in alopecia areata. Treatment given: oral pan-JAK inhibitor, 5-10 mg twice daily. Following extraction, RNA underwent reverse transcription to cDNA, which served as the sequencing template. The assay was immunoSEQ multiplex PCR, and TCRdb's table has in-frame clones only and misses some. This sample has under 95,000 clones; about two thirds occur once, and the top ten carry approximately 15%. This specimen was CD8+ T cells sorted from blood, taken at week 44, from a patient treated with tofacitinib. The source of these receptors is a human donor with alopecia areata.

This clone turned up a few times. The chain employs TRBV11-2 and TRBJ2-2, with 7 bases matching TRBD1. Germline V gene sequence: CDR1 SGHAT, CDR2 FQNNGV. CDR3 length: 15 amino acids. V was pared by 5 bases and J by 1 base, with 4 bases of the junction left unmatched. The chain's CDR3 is CASSARDRNTGELFF. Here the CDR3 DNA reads TGTGCCAGCAGCGCACGGGACAGGAACACCGGGGAGCTGTTTTTT.

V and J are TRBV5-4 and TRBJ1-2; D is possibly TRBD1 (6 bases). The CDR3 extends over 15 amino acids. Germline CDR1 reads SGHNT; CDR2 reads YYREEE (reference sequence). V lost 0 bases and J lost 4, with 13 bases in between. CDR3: CASSLGDIGSYGYTF. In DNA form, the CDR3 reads TGTGCCAGCAGCTTGGGGGACATCGGGTCCTATGGCTACACCTTC.

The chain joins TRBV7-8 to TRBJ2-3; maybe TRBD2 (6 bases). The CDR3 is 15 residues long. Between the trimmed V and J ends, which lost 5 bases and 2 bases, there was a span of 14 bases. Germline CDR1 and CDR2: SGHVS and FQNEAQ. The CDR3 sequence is CASSLAGRFTDTQYF. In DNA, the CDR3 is TGTGCCAGCAGCCTCGCGGGAAGGTTCACAGATACGCAGTATTTT.

CDR3 region: CSVKGGSASYEQYF. CDR3 nucleotide sequence: TGCAGCGTTAAAGGGGGAAGTGCCTCCTACGAGCAGTACTTC. The V and J genes are TRBV29-1 and TRBJ2-7; D is perhaps TRBD1 (6 bases). V was shortened by 5 bases and J by 0 bases, with 14 bases between the two germline ends. There are 14 residues in the CDR3. The V gene's germline CDR1 is SQVTM and CDR2 ANQGSEA.

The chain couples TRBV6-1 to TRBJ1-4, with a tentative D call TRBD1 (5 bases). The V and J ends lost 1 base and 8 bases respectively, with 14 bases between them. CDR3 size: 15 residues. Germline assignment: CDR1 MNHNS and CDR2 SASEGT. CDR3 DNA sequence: TGTGCCAGCAGTGAAGAGGCCAGGGTTGTAGAAAAACTGTTTTTT. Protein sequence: CASSEEARVVEKLFF.

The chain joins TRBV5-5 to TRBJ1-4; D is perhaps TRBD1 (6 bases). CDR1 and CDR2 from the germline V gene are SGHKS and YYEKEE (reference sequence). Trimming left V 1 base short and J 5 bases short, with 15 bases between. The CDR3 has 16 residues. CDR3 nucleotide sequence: TGTGCCAGCAGCTTGACACTTTGGGGGCGAAATGAAAAACTGTTTTTT. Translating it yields CASSLTLWGRNEKLFF.

CDR3 sequence: CASSVLQGAGNEQFF. As DNA, the CDR3 is TGCGCCAGCAGCGTTCTACAAGGGGCTGGAAATGAGCAGTTCTTC. V and J are TRBV5-1 and TRBJ2-1, with D possibly TRBD1 on 5 matching bases. The germline gives CDR1 SGHRS, CDR2 YFSETQ. The CDR3 runs 15 residues. V lost 4 bases to trimming and J lost 7 bases, with 18 bases between them.

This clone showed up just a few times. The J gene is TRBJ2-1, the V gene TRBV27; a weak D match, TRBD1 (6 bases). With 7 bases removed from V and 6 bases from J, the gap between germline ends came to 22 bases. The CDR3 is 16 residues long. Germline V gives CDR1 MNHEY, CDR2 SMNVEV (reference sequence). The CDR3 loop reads CASTYSAGQRVNEQFF. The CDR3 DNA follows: TGTGCCAGCACCTACTCTGCAGGACAGAGGGTCAATGAGCAGTTCTTC.